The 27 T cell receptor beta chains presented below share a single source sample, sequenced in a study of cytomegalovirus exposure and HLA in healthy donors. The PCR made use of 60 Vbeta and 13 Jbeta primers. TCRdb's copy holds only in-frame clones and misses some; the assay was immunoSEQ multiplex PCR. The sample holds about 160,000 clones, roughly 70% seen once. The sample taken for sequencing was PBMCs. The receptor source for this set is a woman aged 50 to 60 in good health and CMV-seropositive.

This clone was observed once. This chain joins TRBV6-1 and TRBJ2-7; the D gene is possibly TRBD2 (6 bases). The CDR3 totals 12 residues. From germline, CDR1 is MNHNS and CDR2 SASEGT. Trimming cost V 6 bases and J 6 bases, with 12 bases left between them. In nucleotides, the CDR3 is TGTGCCAGCAGGAAGGAGGGCGCCGAGCAGTACTTC. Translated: CASRKEGAEQYF.

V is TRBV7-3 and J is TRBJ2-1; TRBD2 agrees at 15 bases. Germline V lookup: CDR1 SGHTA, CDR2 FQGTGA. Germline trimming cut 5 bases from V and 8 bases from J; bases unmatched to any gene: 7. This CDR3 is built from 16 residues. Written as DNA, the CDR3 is TGTGCCAGCAGCCTACGGACTAGCGGGGGGGCCGATGAGCAGTTCTTC. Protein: CASSLRTSGGADEQFF. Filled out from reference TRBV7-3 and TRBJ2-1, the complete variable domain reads GAGVSQTPSNKVTEKGKYVELRCDPISGHTALYWYRQSLGQGPEFLIYFQGTGAADDSGLPNDRFFAVRPEGSVSTLKIQRTERGDSAVYLCASSLRTSGGADEQFFGPGTRLTVL.

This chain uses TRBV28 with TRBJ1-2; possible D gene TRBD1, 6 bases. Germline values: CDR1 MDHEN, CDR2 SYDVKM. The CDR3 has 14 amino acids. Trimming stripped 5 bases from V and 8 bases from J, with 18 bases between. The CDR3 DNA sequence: TGTGCCAGCAGTCCGGGGGGCCAAACCCTCGGCTACACCTTC. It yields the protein CASSPGGQTLGYTF.

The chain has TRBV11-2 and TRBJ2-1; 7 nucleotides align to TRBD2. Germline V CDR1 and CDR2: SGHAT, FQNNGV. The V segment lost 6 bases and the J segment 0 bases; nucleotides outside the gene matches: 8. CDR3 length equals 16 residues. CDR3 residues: CASREKRGLSYNEQFF. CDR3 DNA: TGTGCCAGCAGGGAAAAGCGGGGACTCTCCTACAATGAGCAGTTCTTC.

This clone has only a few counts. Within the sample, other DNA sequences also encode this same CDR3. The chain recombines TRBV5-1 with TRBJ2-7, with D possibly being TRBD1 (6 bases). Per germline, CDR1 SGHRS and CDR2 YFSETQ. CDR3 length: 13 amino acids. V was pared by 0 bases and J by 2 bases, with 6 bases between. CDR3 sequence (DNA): TGCGCCAGCAGCTTGGGGGGGCCCTACGAGCAGTACTTC. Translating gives CASSLGGPYEQYF. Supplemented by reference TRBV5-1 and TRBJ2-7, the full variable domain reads KAGVTQTPRYLIKTRGQQVTLSCSPISGHRSVSWYQQTPGQGLQFLFEYFSETQRNKGNFPGRFSGRQFSNSRSEMNVSTLELGDSALYLCASSLGGPYEQYFGPGTRLTVT.

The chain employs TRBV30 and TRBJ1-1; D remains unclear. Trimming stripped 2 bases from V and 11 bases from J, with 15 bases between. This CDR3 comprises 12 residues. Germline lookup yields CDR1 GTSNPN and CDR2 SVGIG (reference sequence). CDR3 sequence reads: CAWSQLYMEAFF. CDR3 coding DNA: TGTGCCTGGAGTCAACTGTACATGGAGGCTTTCTTT. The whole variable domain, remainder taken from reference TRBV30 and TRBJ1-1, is SQTIHQWPATLVQPVGSPLSLECTVEGTSNPNLYWYRQAAGRGLQLLFYSVGIGQISSEVPQNLSASRPQDRQFILSSKKLLLSDSGFYLCAWSQLYMEAFFGQGTRLTVV.

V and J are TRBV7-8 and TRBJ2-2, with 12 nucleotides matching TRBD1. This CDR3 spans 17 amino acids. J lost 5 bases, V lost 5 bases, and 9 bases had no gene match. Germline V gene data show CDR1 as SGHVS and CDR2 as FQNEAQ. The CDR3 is CASSPIRDRGQTGELFF. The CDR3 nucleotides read TGTGCCAGCAGCCCTATCCGGGACAGGGGGCAAACCGGGGAGCTGTTTTTT.

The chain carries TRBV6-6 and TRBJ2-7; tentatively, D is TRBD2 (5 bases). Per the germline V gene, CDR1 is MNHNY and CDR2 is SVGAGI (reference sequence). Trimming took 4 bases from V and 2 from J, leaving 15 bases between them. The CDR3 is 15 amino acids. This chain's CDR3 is CASSSGIPLTYEQYF. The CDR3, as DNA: TGTGCCAGCAGTTCCGGGATTCCGCTCACCTACGAGCAGTACTTC.

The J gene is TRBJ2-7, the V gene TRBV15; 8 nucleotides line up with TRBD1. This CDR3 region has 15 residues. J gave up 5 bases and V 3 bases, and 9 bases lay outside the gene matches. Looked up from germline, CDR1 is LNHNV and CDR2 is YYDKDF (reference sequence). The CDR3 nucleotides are TGTGCCACCAGCAGCCTGACAGGGGAAGGGAACGAGCAGTACTTC. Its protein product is CATSSLTGEGNEQYF.

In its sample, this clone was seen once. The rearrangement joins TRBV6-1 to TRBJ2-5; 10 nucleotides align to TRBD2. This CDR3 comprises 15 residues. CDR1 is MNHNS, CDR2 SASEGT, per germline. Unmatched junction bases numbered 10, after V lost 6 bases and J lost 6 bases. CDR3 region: CASSRSSGGAKTQYF. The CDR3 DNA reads TGTGCCAGCAGCCGTAGCAGCGGGGGGGCCAAGACCCAGTACTTC.

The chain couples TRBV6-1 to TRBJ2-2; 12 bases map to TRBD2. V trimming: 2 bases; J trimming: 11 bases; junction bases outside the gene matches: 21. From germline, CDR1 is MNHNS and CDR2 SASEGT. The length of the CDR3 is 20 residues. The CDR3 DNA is TGTGCCAGCAGTGAACAAACTCAGGACGGGGTTCTAGCGGGGGGGAGAGAGCTGTTTTTT. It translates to CASSEQTQDGVLAGGRELFF.

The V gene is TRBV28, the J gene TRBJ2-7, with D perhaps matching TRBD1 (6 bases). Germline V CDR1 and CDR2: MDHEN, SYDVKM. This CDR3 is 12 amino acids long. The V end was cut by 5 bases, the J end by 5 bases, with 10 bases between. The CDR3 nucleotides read TGTGCCAGCAGTCCCTGGACAGACGAGCAGTACTTC. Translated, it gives CASSPWTDEQYF.

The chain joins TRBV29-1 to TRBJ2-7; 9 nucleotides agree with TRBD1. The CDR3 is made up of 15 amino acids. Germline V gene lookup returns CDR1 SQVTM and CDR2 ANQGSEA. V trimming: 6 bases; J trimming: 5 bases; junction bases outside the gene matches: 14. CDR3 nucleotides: TGCAGCGTCAATAACCCGGGACAGGGAGAGGACGAGCAGTACTTC. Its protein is CSVNNPGQGEDEQYF.

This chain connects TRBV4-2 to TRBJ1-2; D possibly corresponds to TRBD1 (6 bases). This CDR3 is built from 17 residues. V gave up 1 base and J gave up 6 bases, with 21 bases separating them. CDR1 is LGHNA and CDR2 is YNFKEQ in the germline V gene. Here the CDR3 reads CASSQGLDPGVLNGYTF. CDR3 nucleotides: TGTGCCAGCAGCCAAGGCTTAGATCCAGGGGTTCTGAATGGCTACACCTTC.

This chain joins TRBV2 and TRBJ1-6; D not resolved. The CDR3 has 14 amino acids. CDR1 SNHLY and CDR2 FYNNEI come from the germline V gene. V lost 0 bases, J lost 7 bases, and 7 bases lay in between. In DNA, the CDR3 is TGTGCCAGCAGTGAAGCGCGGGCGAATTCACCCCTCCACTTT. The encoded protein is CASSEARANSPLHF. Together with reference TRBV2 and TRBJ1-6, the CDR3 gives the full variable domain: EPEVTQTPSHQVTQMGQEVILRCVPISNHLYFYWYRQILGQKVEFLVSFYNNEISEKSEIFDDQFSVERPDGSNFTLKIRSTKLEDSAMYFCASSEARANSPLHFGNGTRLTVT.

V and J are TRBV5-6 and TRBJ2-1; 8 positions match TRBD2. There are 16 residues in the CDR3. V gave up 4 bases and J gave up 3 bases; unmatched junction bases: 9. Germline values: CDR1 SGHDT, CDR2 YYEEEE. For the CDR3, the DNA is TGTGCCAGCAGCGAGACCGGGGGGGCGGGCTACAATGAGCAGTTCTTC. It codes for CASSETGGAGYNEQFF.

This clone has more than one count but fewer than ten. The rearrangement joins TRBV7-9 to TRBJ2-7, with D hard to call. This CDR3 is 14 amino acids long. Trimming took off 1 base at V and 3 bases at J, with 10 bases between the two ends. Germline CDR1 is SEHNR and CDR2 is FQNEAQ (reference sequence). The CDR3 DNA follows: TGTGCCAGCAGCTTAGAATCGCGTGACTACGAGCAGTACTTC. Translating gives CASSLESRDYEQYF.

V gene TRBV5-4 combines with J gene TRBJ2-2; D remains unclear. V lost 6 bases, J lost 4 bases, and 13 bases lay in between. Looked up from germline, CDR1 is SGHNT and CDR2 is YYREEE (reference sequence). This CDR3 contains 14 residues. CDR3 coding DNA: TGTGCCAGCACCCAAACGTCCGGCACCGGGGAGCTGTTTTTT. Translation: CASTQTSGTGELFF.

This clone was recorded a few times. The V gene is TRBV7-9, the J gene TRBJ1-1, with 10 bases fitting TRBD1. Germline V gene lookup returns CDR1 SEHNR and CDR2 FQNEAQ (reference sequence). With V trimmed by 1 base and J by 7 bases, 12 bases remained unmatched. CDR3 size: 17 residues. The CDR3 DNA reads TGTGCCAGCAGCTTAGGGGTCCCCGGGACAGGGGCTAATGAAGCTTTCTTT. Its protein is CASSLGVPGTGANEAFF.

The CDR3 spells CASSVTGVYGYTF. The CDR3 DNA is TGTGCCAGCAGTGTAACAGGGGTCTATGGCTACACCTTC. The genes are TRBV6-1 and TRBJ1-2; 7 bases line up with TRBD1. Unmatched junction bases numbered 3, after V lost 4 bases and J lost 4 bases. Germline CDR1 MNHNS, CDR2 SASEGT. This CDR3 spans 13 amino acids.

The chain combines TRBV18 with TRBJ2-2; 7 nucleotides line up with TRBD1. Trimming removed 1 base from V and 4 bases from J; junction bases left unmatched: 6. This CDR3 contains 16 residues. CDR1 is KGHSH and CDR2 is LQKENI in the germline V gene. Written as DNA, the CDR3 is TGTGCCAGCTCACCACGAGGGGGCGCCGGCACCGGGGAGCTGTTTTTT. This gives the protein CASSPRGGAGTGELFF.

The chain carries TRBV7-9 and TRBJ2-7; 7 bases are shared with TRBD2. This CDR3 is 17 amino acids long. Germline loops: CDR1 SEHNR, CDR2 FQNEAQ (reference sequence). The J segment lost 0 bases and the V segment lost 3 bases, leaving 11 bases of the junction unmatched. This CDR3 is CASSFWPGGTTSYEQYF. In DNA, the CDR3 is TGTGCCAGCAGCTTTTGGCCCGGGGGGACTACCTCCTACGAGCAGTACTTC. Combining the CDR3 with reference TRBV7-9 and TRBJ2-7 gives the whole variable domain DTGVSQNPRHKITKRGQNVTFRCDPISEHNRLYWYRQTLGQGPEFLTYFQNEAQLEKSRLLSDRFSAERPKGSFSTLEIQRTEQGDSAMYLCASSFWPGGTTSYEQYFGPGTRLTVT.

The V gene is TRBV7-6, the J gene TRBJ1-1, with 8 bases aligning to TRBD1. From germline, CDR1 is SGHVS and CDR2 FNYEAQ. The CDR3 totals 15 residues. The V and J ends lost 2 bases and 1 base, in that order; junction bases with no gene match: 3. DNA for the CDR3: TGTGCCAGCAGCTTACAGGGGGCGTGGAACACTGAAGCTTTCTTT. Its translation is CASSLQGAWNTEAFF. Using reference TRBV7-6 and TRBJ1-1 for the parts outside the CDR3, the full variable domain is GAGVSQSPRYKVTKRGQDVALRCDPISGHVSLYWYRQALGQGPEFLTYFNYEAQQDKSGLPNDRFSAERPEGSISTLTIQRTEQRDSAMYRCASSLQGAWNTEAFFGQGTRLTVV.

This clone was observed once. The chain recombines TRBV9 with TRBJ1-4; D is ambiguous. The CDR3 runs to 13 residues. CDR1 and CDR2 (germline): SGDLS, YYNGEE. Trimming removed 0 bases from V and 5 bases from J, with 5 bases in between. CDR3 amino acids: CASSVDGNEKLFF. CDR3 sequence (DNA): TGTGCCAGCAGCGTAGACGGGAATGAAAAACTGTTTTTT.

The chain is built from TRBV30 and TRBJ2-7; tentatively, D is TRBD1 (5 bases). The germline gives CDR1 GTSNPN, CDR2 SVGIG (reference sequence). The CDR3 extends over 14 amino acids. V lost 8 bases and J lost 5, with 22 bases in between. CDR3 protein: CALLPLDNLDEQYF. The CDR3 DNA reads TGTGCCCTACTACCACTGGACAACCTTGACGAGCAGTACTTC.

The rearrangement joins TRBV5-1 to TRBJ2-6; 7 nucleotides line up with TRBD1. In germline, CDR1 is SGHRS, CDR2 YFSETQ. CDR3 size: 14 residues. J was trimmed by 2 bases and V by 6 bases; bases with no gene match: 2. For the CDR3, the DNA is TGCGCCAGCATGACAGGGACTGGGGCCAACGTCCTGACTTTC. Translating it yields CASMTGTGANVLTF.

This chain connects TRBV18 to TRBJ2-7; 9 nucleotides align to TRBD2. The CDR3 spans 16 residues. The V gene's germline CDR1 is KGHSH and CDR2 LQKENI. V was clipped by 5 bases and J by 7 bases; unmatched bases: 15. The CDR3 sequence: CASSSYSGTSSLEQYF. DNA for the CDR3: TGTGCCAGCTCATCCTACTCCGGGACTAGCAGTTTAGAGCAGTACTTC.